This entry features one T cell receptor beta chain sequence. The sample originates from a study of long-term antiretroviral therapy in people with HIV. Version v3.0 of the immunoSEQ assay ran at survey level. It was roughly 40,000-55,000 T-cell genomes per sample that sequencing targeted. Only in-frame clones appear in the TCRdb table, and some are missing; sequencing was by immunoSEQ multiplex PCR. This table holds approximately 11,000 clones, around 80% found once. CDR3 length: 13 residues. The germline V gene has CDR1 LNHDA and CDR2 SQIVND (reference sequence). Trimming removed 8 bases at V and 0 bases at J, with 10 bases between.

This chain uses TRBV19 with TRBJ1-2; D remains ambiguous. This clonotype originated in a middle-aged man with HIV. The input for sequencing was unsorted PBMCs, taken around 7.5 years after starting antiretroviral therapy. This CDR3 reads CASSYAPNYGYTF. For the CDR3, the DNA is TGTGCCAGTTCTTATGCGCCTAACTATGGCTACACCTTC.